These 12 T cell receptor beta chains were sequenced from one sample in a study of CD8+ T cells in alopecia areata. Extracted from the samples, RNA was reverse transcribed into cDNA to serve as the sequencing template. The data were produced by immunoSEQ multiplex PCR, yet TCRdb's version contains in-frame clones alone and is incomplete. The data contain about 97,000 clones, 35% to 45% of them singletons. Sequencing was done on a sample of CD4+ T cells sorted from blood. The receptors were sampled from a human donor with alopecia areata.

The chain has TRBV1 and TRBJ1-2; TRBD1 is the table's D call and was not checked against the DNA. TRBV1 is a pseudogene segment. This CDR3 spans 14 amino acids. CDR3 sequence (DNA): TGCACCAGCAGCCTAGACGACAGGGTTGATGGCTACACCTTC. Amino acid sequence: CTSSLDDRVDGYTF.

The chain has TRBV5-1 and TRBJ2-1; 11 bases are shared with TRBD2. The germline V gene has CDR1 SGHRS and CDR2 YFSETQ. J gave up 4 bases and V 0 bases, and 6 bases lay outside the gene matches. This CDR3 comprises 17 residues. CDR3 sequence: CASSLVVAGGRYNEQFF. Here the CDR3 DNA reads TGCGCCAGCAGCTTGGTAGTAGCGGGAGGGAGATACAATGAGCAGTTCTTC.

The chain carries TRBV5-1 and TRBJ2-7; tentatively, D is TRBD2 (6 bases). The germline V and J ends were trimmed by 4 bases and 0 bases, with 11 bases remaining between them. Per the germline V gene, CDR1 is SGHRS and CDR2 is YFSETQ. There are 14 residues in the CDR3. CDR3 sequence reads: CASSTYGSSYEQYF. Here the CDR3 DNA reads TGCGCCAGCAGCACTTACGGGAGCTCCTACGAGCAGTACTTC. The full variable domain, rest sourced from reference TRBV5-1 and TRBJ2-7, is KAGVTQTPRYLIKTRGQQVTLSCSPISGHRSVSWYQQTPGQGLQFLFEYFSETQRNKGNFPGRFSGRQFSNSRSEMNVSTLELGDSALYLCASSTYGSSYEQYFGPGTRLTVT.

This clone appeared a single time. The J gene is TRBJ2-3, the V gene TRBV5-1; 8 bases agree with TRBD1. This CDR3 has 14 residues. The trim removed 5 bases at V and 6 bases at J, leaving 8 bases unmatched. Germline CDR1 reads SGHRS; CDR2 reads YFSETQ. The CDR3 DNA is TGCGCCAGCAGGTGGACAGGGAATTTTGATACGCAGTATTTT. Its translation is CASRWTGNFDTQYF.

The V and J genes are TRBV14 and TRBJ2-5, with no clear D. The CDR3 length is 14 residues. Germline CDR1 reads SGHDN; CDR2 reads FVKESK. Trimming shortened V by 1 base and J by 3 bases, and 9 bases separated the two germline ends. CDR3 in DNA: TGTGCCAGCAGCCAAGCAGGTATAGAAGAGACCCAGTACTTC. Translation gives CASSQAGIEETQYF.

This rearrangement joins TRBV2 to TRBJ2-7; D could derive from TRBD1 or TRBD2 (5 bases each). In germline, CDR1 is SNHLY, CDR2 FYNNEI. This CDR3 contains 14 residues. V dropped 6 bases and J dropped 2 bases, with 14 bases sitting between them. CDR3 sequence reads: CASSEGRGTYEQYF. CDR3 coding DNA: TGTGCCAGCAGCGAGGGACGCGGAACCTACGAGCAGTACTTC.

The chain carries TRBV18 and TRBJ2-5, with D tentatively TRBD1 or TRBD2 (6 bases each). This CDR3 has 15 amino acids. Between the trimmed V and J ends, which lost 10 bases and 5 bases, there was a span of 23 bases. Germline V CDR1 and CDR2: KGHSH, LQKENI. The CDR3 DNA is TGTGCCACCTCGTCTTTGACGGGGGCGGGGGAGACCCAGTACTTC. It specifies CATSSLTGAGETQYF.

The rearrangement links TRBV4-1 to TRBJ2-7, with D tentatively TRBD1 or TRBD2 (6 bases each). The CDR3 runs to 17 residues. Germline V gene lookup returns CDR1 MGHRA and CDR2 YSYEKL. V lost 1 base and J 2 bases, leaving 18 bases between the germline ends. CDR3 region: CASSQAHPGAGTYEQYF. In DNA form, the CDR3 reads TGCGCCAGCAGCCAAGCTCATCCAGGGGCGGGAACCTACGAGCAGTACTTC.

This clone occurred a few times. The CDR3: CASSLRTGDIQYF. The DNA for the CDR3 is TGTGCCAGCAGCTTGAGGACAGGGGACATTCAGTACTTC. The J gene is TRBJ2-4, the V gene TRBV7-2, with 9 bases identical to TRBD1. The V and J ends lost 3 bases and 8 bases, in that order; junction bases with no gene match: 2. The CDR3 covers 13 residues. Germline values: CDR1 SGHTA, CDR2 FQGNSA.

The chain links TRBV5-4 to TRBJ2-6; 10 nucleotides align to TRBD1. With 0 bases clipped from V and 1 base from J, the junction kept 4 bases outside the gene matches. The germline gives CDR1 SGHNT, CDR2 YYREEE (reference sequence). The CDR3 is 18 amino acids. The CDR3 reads CASSLGGTGVSGANVLTF. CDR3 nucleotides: TGTGCCAGCAGCTTGGGAGGGACAGGGGTATCTGGGGCCAACGTCCTGACTTTC. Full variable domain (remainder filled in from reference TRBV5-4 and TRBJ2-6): ETGVTQSPTHLIKTRGQQVTLRCSSQSGHNTVSWYQQALGQGPQFIFQYYREEENGRGNFPPRFSGLQFPNYSSELNVNALELDDSALYLCASSLGGTGVSGANVLTFGAGSRLTVL.

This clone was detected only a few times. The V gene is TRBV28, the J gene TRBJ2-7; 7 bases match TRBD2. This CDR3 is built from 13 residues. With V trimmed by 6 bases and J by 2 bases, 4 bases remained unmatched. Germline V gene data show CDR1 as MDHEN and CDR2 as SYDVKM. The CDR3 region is CASSPGRAYEQYF. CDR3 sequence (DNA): TGTGCCAGCAGCCCGGGGAGGGCCTACGAGCAGTACTTC.

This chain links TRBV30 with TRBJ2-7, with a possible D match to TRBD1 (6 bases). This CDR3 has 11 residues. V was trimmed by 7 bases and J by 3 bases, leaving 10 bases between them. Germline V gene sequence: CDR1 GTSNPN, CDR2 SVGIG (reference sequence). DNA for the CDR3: TGTGCCTCCGGACAGAACTACGAGCAGTACTTC. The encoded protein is CASGQNYEQYF. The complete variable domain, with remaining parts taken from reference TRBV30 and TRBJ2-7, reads SQTIHQWPATLVQPVGSPLSLECTVEGTSNPNLYWYRQAAGRGLQLLFYSVGIGQISSEVPQNLSASRPQDRQFILSSKKLLLSDSGFYLCASGQNYEQYFGPGTRLTVT.